Detailed here is one T cell receptor beta chain. The record originates from a study of blood T cell repertoires in COVID-19. Background on the study: Both acute and convalescent COVID-19 samples were obtained from the United States, Italy and Spain. Nucleic acid was either cDNA or gDNA, and it came from T cells, B-cell-depleted T cells, or PBMCs.

V lost 5 bases, J lost 4 bases, and 8 bases lay in between. Germline V CDR1 and CDR2: MNHEY, SVGAGI. The CDR3 is 13 residues long. Original processing methods: By means of reference gene primer amplification, nucleated cell counts were estimated. This table comes from immunoSEQ multiplex PCR, and its TCRdb copy is limited to in-frame clones, with some not included. D and trimming come from the DNA, and the V and J calls and clone size come from that table. The data show more than 150,000 clones, approximately 84% seen once. The receptor comes from a human donor in a cohort sampled during active COVID-19. This chain links TRBV6-5 with TRBJ1-4, with no clear D. The specimen sequenced was peripheral blood. The CDR3 DNA sequence: TGTGCCAGCAGTCGAACGGTTAATGAAAAACTGTTTTTT. Amino acid sequence: CASSRTVNEKLFF.